This TCR beta chain was identified during a study of blood T cell repertoires in COVID-19. Looking at the study overall: Collection of acute and convalescent COVID-19 samples took place in the United States, Italy and Spain. T cells, B-cell-depleted T cells, or PBMCs provided the cDNA or gDNA that served as material.

Per the study methods: Amplification of reference gene primers provided the estimated nucleated cell counts. Sequenced by immunoSEQ multiplex PCR; TCRdb stores in-frame clones only, minus some. V, J and clone size are those of that table, while D and trimming were read from the DNA. This table has under 200,000 clones, under 90% appearing once. V gave up 0 bases and J gave up 4 bases, with 5 bases separating them. The CDR3 consists of 13 residues. Germline CDR1 reads SGHDN; CDR2 reads FVKESK. Sequencing used peripheral blood. The TCR comes from a man aged 60 to 69 with acute or convalescent COVID-19. The chain has TRBV14 and TRBJ2-3; D gene ambiguous. CDR3 coding DNA: TGTGCCAGCAGCCAAGATTTAGCAGATACGCAGTATTTT. Amino acids: CASSQDLADTQYF.